This T cell receptor beta chain stems from a study of radiotherapy plus CTLA-4 blockade in lung cancer. The overall study: Across the patients, objective responses occurred in about 19%, and disease control in approximately 30%. Study-level points and caveats: Blood-borne expansion of tumor-derived TCR clones followed radiotherapy plus ipilimumab. Increased serum interferon-beta after radiation also reportedly predicted response strongly.

In the case of this clone: The antigen is unknown. The sample carries other DNA sequences with the same CDR3.

Generated by immunoSEQ multiplex PCR, the TCRdb table keeps only in-frame clones and is missing some. The sample gives about 93,000 clones, 88% of which show up once; more than 4.5% is in the top ten. The CDR3 sequence is 13 residues long. V dropped 3 bases and J dropped 2 bases, with 7 bases sitting between them. Germline V lookup: CDR1 KGHSH, CDR2 LQKENI. With ipilimumab providing CTLA-4 blockade, focal radiation was administered to patients who had chemo-refractory metastatic non-small-cell lung cancer. The clonotype comes from a human donor with non-small cell lung cancer that progressed on radiotherapy plus ipilimumab. The V call is TRBV18, the J call TRBJ2-5; D perhaps matches TRBD1 (6 bases). Sequencing used peripheral blood, obtained from a patient treated with radiotherapy plus ipilimumab. The CDR3 coding sequence is TGTGCCAGCTCACCTGGACAGCAAGAGACCCAGTACTTC. Translating it yields CASSPGQQETQYF.